This T cell receptor beta chain was retrieved from a study of blood T cell repertoires in COVID-19. Using immunoSEQ multiplex PCR, the repertoire was profiled, and TCRdb retains in-frame clones only, with some absent. The sample yields 150,000 to 200,000 clones, about 74% seen once. Germline V gene sequence: CDR1 KGHSH, CDR2 LQKENI. With 3 bases removed from V and 10 bases from J, the gap between germline ends came to 16 bases. The CDR3 sequence is 14 residues long. The receptor was isolated from an elderly woman with acute or convalescent COVID-19. The rearrangement joins TRBV18 to TRBJ2-1, with D hard to call. The sequenced sample was peripheral blood. The CDR3 protein is CASSPTTESREQFF. CDR3 in DNA: TGTGCCAGCTCACCGACAACTGAATCGCGAGAGCAGTTCTTC.